One sample yielded the 29 T cell receptor beta chains listed below, sequenced in a study of cytomegalovirus exposure and HLA in healthy donors. PCR employed 60 Vbeta and 13 Jbeta primers. Repertoires were generated with immunoSEQ multiplex PCR, while TCRdb's copy carries only in-frame clones and drops some. The data contain approximately 88,000 clones, around 81% of them seen just once; the ten biggest clones take up approximately 2%. Sequencing input: PBMCs. These TCRs come from a young man in good health and CMV-seronegative.

The chain employs TRBV5-1 and TRBJ1-1; D might be TRBD1 (5 bases). Trimming left V 6 bases short and J 5 bases short, with 17 bases between. The CDR3 extends over 14 amino acids. CDR1 and CDR2 from the germline V gene are SGHRS and YFSETQ. CDR3 bases: TGCGCCAGCACGCGTAGGGGCCCGGAGACTGAAGCTTTCTTT. Translated: CASTRRGPETEAFF.

The chain links TRBV5-1 to TRBJ2-7; the match to TRBD1 covers 7 bases. V gave up 2 bases and J gave up 6 bases; unmatched junction bases: 5. The CDR3 is 13 residues long. Germline CDR1 and CDR2: SGHRS and YFSETQ. DNA for the CDR3: TGCGCCAGCAGCTTAGGGACAGTCGGCGAGCAGTACTTC. This codes for CASSLGTVGEQYF.

V is TRBV4-1 and J is TRBJ2-3, with 12 bases matching TRBD1. V lost 3 bases and J lost 6; bases outside the gene matches: 7. This CDR3 is 16 amino acids long. Germline V gene lookup returns CDR1 MGHRA and CDR2 YSYEKL. In nucleotides, the CDR3 is TGCGCCAGCAGCCAGATGGGACAGGGGGCGCGTGATACGCAGTATTTT. Translation: CASSQMGQGARDTQYF.

The chain couples TRBV19 to TRBJ1-5, with a possible D match to TRBD1 (5 bases). This CDR3 is 16 amino acids long. Trimming left V 6 bases short and J 2 bases short, with 17 bases between. Germline V gives CDR1 LNHDA, CDR2 SQIVND (reference sequence). The CDR3 DNA follows: TGTGCCAGTAGCCTGCAGGGTTCTGTCGGCAATCAGCCCCAGCATTTT. This codes for CASSLQGSVGNQPQHF. Full variable domain (remainder filled in from reference TRBV19 and TRBJ1-5): DGGITQSPKYLFRKEGQNVTLSCEQNLNHDAMYWYRQDPGQGLRLIYYSQIVNDFQKGDIAEGYSVSREKKESFPLTVTSAQKNPTAFYLCASSLQGSVGNQPQHFGDGTRLSIL.

This clone has a single count. The chain carries TRBV10-1 and TRBJ2-5; D is possibly TRBD1 (6 bases). The germline V gene encodes CDR1 WNHNN and CDR2 SYGVQD (reference sequence). This CDR3 has 16 residues. V gave up 0 bases and J gave up 2 bases, with 13 bases separating them. The CDR3 loop reads CASSESTGSGQETQYF. The CDR3 DNA is TGCGCCAGCAGTGAGTCAACAGGGTCTGGACAAGAGACCCAGTACTTC.

V is TRBV19 and J is TRBJ2-7, with D possibly being TRBD1 (7 bases). V lost 6 bases to trimming and J lost 3 bases, with 36 bases between them. The CDR3 loop spans 21 amino acids. Germline CDR1 reads LNHDA; CDR2 reads SQIVND (reference sequence). CDR3 nucleotide sequence: TGTGCCAGTAGCTCTTTGATAAGGCGGCAGGGGGGTTACCCCTCGGGCTACGAGCAGTACTTC. This translates into CASSSLIRRQGGYPSGYEQYF.

This chain links TRBV4-2 with TRBJ2-5; TRBD1 aligns across 7 bases. The CDR3 is made up of 13 amino acids. Germline V CDR1 and CDR2: LGHNA, YNFKEQ. Trimming removed 4 bases from V and 5 bases from J; junction bases left unmatched: 4. CDR3 amino acids: CASSLQGSETQYF. For the CDR3, the DNA is TGTGCCAGCAGCCTACAGGGGTCGGAGACCCAGTACTTC.

This CDR3 is CSSEAADGYTF. CDR3 bases: TGCAGCTCAGAGGCCGCGGATGGCTACACCTTC. The chain recombines TRBV29-1 with TRBJ1-2; D is unclear. The length of the CDR3 is 11 residues. V lost 8 bases and J 6 bases, leaving 13 bases between the germline ends. Per germline, CDR1 SQVTM and CDR2 ANQGSEA.

CDR3 coding DNA: TGTGCCAGCAGCCCGACAGGGGGCCCGAACACTGAAGCTTTCTTT. Its translation: CASSPTGGPNTEAFF. The J gene is TRBJ1-1, the V gene TRBV7-3, with TRBD1 matching over 10 bases. Trimming at V came to 5 bases and at J to 1 base, leaving 4 bases not matched to a gene. Germline V gene sequence: CDR1 SGHTA, CDR2 FQGTGA. This CDR3 has 15 amino acids.

Concerning this clone itself: One end of the junction does not line up with germline, which may come from a read error. The CDR3 DNA reads as TGTGCCGGCAGCTTAGGGGACAGGGTAGCCGGGGAGCTGTTTTTT. This codes for CAGSLGDRVAGELFF. The rearrangement links TRBV7-6 to TRBJ2-2; 9 nucleotides agree with TRBD1. The CDR3 sequence is 15 residues long. Germline V gene sequence: CDR1 SGHVS, CDR2 FNYEAQ.

The chain couples TRBV30 to TRBJ1-2; 10 bases fit TRBD1. Trimming took 3 bases from V and 4 from J; bases not matched to a gene: 5. The CDR3 contains 14 residues. Germline CDR1 GTSNPN, CDR2 SVGIG (reference sequence). DNA for the CDR3: TGTGCCTGGAGCCAGGGACAGGGGTTCTATGGCTACACCTTC. It translates to CAWSQGQGFYGYTF.

In this sample, this clone turned up a few times. The CDR3 is CASSWVGGLNTEAFF. The CDR3, as DNA: TGTGCCAGCAGTTGGGTAGGGGGCCTGAACACTGAAGCTTTCTTT. The J gene is TRBJ1-1, the V gene TRBV25-1; 7 bases match TRBD1. The junction had 6 bases not matched to a gene; V was cut back by 5 bases and J by 0 bases. Looked up from germline, CDR1 is MGHDK and CDR2 is SYGVNS. The CDR3 is 15 residues long.

DNA for the CDR3: TGTGCCAGCAGTTCCTTGGGACAGGGCCGTAGCTCTGGGGCCAACGTCCTGACTTTC. This translates into CASSSLGQGRSSGANVLTF. The V call is TRBV5-6, the J call TRBJ2-6, with 9 bases that match TRBD1. This CDR3 is 19 amino acids long. The V segment lost 5 bases and the J segment 0 bases; nucleotides outside the gene matches: 12. From germline, CDR1 is SGHDT and CDR2 YYEEEE. The full variable domain, in which reference TRBV5-6 and TRBJ2-6 provide the parts outside the CDR3, is DAGVTQSPTHLIKTRGQQVTLRCSPKSGHDTVSWYQQALGQGPQFIFQYYEEEERQRGNFPDRFSGHQFPNYSSELNVNALLLGDSALYLCASSSLGQGRSSGANVLTFGAGSRLTVL.

The chain uses TRBV27 and TRBJ1-1, with 8 bases matching TRBD1. Germline CDR1 reads MNHEY; CDR2 reads SMNVEV (reference sequence). The CDR3 sequence is 14 residues long. V lost 4 bases, J lost 3 bases, and 4 bases stayed unmatched. The CDR3 DNA reads TGTGCCAGCAGTTGGACAGGGACGTACACTGAAGCTTTCTTT. This codes for CASSWTGTYTEAFF.

The rearrangement joins TRBV7-9 to TRBJ1-1; 8 bases align to TRBD1. V trimming: 7 bases; J trimming: 5 bases; junction bases outside the gene matches: 9. Germline values: CDR1 SEHNR, CDR2 FQNEAQ (reference sequence). CDR3 length equals 14 residues. The CDR3 coding sequence is TGTGCCAGCAACTCCCAGGGGGCGGGAACTGAAGCTTTCTTT. It encodes CASNSQGAGTEAFF. Based on the CDR3 plus reference TRBV7-9 and TRBJ1-1, the full variable domain is DTGVSQNPRHKITKRGQNVTFRCDPISEHNRLYWYRQTLGQGPEFLTYFQNEAQLEKSRLLSDRFSAERPKGSFSTLEIQRTEQGDSAMYLCASNSQGAGTEAFFGQGTRLTVV.

The chain uses TRBV4-2 and TRBJ2-7; TRBD1 is a possible D gene (5 bases). CDR3 length: 13 amino acids. CDR1 LGHNA and CDR2 YNFKEQ come from the germline V gene. Trimming removed 4 bases from V and 2 bases from J, with 9 bases in between. The CDR3, as DNA: TGTGCCAGCAGCCTTCAGGGTCCCTACGAGCAGTACTTC. It translates to CASSLQGPYEQYF.

Notes on this clone: Its ends do not fully match the called genes, so a read error is possible. At the DNA level, this CDR3 is encoded by other sequences in the same sample as well. The chain employs TRBV19 and TRBJ1-4, with unresolved D. Germline CDR1 and CDR2: LNHDA and SQIVND (reference sequence). The CDR3 contains 14 residues. The DNA for the CDR3 is TGTGCCAGTAGTACCCTCCAGGAAAGAGAAAAGCTGTTTTTT. Translation: CASSTLQEREKLFF.

The genes are TRBV19 and TRBJ1-4; D remains unclear. The CDR3 loop spans 13 amino acids. V gave up 3 bases and J gave up 8 bases, with 10 bases separating them. Germline V lookup: CDR1 LNHDA, CDR2 SQIVND (reference sequence). Written as DNA, the CDR3 is TGTGCCAGTAGTATTTTCCGGGAGGAAAAACTGTTTTTT. Translated: CASSIFREEKLFF.

Turning to this clone: At one end, the junction sequence differs from germline, possibly due to a read error. This chain uses TRBV13 with TRBJ2-1; D uncertain. The CDR3 is made up of 15 amino acids. Germline CDR1 is PRHDT and CDR2 is FYEKMQ (reference sequence). This CDR3 is CASSLLTATYNERFF. The CDR3, as DNA: TGTGCCAGCAGCCTTCTCACCGCAACCTACAATGAGCGGTTCTTC.

This chain joins TRBV10-3 and TRBJ2-7; no reliable D call. Germline-derived CDR1 and CDR2 are ENHRY and SYGVKD. The V end lost 6 bases, the J end lost 5 bases, and 14 bases lay between the germline ends. CDR3 length: 13 residues. CDR3 loop: CAISLQTNDEQYF. Written as DNA, the CDR3 is TGTGCCATCAGCCTCCAGACAAATGACGAGCAGTACTTC.

Concerning this clone: At the DNA level, this CDR3 is encoded by other sequences in the same sample as well. The J gene is TRBJ1-6, the V gene TRBV14; unclear D gene. The germline V gene encodes CDR1 SGHDN and CDR2 FVKESK. V lost 10 bases and J lost 3, with 10 bases in between. The length of the CDR3 is 13 residues. CDR3 DNA: TGTGCCACCCAAAGCGACTATAATTCACCCCTCCACTTT. Its protein is CATQSDYNSPLHF.

The chain couples TRBV6-5 to TRBJ2-7, with 10 bases aligning to TRBD1. CDR1 MNHEY and CDR2 SVGAGI come from the germline V gene. V was clipped by 3 bases and J by 4 bases; unmatched bases: 6. This CDR3 spans 15 amino acids. The DNA for the CDR3 is TGTGCCAGCAGTTATCGGGGACAGGGGAAATACGAGCAGTACTTC. It codes for CASSYRGQGKYEQYF.

The chain combines TRBV2 with TRBJ2-7; a weak D match, TRBD2 (6 bases). V was shortened by 4 bases and J by 1 base, with 11 bases between the two germline ends. CDR1 is SNHLY and CDR2 is FYNNEI in the germline V gene. The CDR3 is 14 residues long. The CDR3 region is CASSVSRGSYEQYF. The CDR3 DNA is TGTGCCAGCAGTGTTTCCCGGGGGTCCTACGAGCAGTACTTC.

V is TRBV6-5 and J is TRBJ2-1; perhaps TRBD2 as D (5 bases). Trimming took off 2 bases at V and 2 bases at J, with 10 bases between the two ends. Germline loops: CDR1 MNHEY, CDR2 SVGAGI. The CDR3 is made up of 15 amino acids. The CDR3 coding sequence is TGTGCCAGCAGTTACAGCGGATCCCCCTACAATGAGCAGTTCTTC. Its translation is CASSYSGSPYNEQFF.

This clone showed up just a few times. The V gene is TRBV11-2, the J gene TRBJ1-5; perhaps TRBD1 as D (5 bases). With 5 bases removed from V and 1 base from J, the gap between germline ends came to 12 bases. The CDR3 runs to 15 residues. Germline CDR1 SGHAT, CDR2 FQNNGV. The CDR3 loop reads CASSVAGGSNQPQHF. The CDR3 nucleotides are TGTGCCAGCAGCGTTGCGGGGGGGAGCAATCAGCCCCAGCATTTT.

This sequence joins TRBV2 and TRBJ2-7; unclear D gene. Trimming took off 5 bases at V and 8 bases at J, with 7 bases between the two ends. Germline values: CDR1 SNHLY, CDR2 FYNNEI. There are 10 residues in the CDR3. This CDR3 reads CASSILQQYF. In nucleotides, the CDR3 is TGTGCCAGCAGTATCCTTCAGCAGTACTTC.

The chain couples TRBV5-4 to TRBJ2-2; 8 nucleotides align to TRBD1. Germline loops: CDR1 SGHNT, CDR2 YYREEE (reference sequence). Germline trimming cut 5 bases from V and 5 bases from J; bases unmatched to any gene: 8. The CDR3 runs to 15 residues. The CDR3: CASRRAGGATGELFF. The CDR3 nucleotides read TGTGCCAGCAGGCGAGCAGGGGGCGCTACCGGGGAGCTGTTTTTT.

This clone was seen a few times. The chain has TRBV28 and TRBJ1-3, with 11 bases aligning to TRBD1. This CDR3 comprises 16 residues. Losses at the gene ends were 8 bases for V and 2 bases for J; bases not matched to a gene: 8. Germline V gene lookup returns CDR1 MDHEN and CDR2 SYDVKM. CDR3 protein: CASLSPGQGAGNTIYF. DNA for the CDR3: TGTGCCAGCCTATCCCCGGGACAGGGGGCTGGAAACACCATATATTTT.

This chain joins TRBV10-3 and TRBJ1-4; the D is unclear. CDR3 size: 14 residues. Deletions cut 4 bases from V and 5 bases from J, with 11 bases between. Per germline, CDR1 ENHRY and CDR2 SYGVKD. The CDR3: CAISVGRENEKLFF. The CDR3 nucleotides are TGTGCCATCAGTGTAGGACGGGAGAATGAAAAACTGTTTTTT.